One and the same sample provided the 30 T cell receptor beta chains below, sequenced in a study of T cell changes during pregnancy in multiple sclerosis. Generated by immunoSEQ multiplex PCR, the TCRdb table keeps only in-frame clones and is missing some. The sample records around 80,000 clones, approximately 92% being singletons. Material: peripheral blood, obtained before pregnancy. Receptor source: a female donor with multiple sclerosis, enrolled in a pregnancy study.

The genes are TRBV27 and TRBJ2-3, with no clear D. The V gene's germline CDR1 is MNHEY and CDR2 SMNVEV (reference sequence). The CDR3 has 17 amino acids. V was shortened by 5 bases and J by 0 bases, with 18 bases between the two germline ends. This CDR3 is CASSPYLLNESTDTQYF. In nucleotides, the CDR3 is TGTGCCAGCAGTCCTTACCTATTGAATGAAAGCACAGATACGCAGTATTTT.

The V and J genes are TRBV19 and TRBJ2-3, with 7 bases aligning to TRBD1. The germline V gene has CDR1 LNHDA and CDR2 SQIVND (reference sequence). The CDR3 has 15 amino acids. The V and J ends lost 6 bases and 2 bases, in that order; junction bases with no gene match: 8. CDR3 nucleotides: TGTGCCAGTAGATCGGAGACAGGGACCACAGATACGCAGTATTTT. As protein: CASRSETGTTDTQYF.

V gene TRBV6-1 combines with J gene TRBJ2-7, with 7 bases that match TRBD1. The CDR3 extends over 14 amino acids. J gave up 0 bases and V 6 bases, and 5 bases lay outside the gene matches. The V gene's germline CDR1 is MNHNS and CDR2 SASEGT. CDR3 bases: TGTGCCAGCAGACGGACAGGACTCTCCTACGAGCAGTACTTC. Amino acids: CASRRTGLSYEQYF.

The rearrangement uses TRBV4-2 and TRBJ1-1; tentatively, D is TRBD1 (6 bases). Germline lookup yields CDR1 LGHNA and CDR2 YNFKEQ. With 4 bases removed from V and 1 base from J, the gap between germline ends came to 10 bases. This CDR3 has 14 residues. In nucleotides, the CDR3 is TGTGCCAGCAGCCCCGGGACACCGAACACTGAAGCTTTCTTT. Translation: CASSPGTPNTEAFF.

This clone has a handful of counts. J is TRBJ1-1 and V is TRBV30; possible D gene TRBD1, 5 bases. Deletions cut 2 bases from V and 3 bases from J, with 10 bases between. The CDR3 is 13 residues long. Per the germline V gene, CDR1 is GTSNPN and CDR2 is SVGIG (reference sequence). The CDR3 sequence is CAWSLGRDTEAFF. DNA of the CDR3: TGTGCCTGGAGTTTGGGCAGGGACACTGAAGCTTTCTTT.

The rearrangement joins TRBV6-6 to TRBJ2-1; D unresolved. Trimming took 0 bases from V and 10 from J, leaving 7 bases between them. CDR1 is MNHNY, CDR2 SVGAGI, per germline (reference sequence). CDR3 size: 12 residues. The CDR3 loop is CASSYSTPEQFF. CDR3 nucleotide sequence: TGTGCCAGCAGTTACTCGACACCGGAGCAGTTCTTC.

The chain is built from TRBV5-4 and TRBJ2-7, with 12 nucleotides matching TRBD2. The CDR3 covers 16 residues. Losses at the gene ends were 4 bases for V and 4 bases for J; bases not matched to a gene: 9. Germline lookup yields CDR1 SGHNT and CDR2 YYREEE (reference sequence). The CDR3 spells CASSLASGRDLYEQYF. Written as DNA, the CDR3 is TGTGCCAGCAGCCTTGCTAGCGGGAGGGACTTATACGAGCAGTACTTC.

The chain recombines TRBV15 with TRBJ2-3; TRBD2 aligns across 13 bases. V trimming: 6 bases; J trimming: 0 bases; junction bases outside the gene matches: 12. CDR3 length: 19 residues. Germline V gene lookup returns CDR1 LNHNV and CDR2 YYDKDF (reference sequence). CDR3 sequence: CATSYPGTSGVTSTDTQYF. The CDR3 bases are TGTGCCACCAGTTACCCCGGGACTAGCGGGGTAACTAGCACAGATACGCAGTATTTT. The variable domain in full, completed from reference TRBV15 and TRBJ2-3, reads DAMVIQNPRYQVTQFGKPVTLSCSQTLNHNVMYWYQQKSSQAPKLLFHYYDKDFNNEADTPDNFQSRRPNTSFCFLDIRSPGLGDTAMYLCATSYPGTSGVTSTDTQYFGPGTRLTVL.

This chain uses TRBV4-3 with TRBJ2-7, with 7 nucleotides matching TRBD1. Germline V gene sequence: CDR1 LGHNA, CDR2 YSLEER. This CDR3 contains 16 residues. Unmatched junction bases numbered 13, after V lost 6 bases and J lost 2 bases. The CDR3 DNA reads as TGCGCCAGCAGTGAGGGCTCGGGACAGAGAACCTACGAGCAGTACTTC. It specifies CASSEGSGQRTYEQYF.

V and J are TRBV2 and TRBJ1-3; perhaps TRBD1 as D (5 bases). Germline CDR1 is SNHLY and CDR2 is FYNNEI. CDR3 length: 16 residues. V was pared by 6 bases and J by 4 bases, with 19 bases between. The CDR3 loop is CASRGPGKDGGNTIYF. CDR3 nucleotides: TGTGCCAGCAGAGGCCCAGGGAAGGATGGAGGAAACACCATATATTTT.

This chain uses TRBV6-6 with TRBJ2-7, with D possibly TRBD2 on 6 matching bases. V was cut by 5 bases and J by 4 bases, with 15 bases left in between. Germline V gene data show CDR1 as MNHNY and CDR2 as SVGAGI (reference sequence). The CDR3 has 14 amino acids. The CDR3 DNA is TGTGCCAGCAGTCCTCCCGGGACTTTATACGAGCAGTACTTC. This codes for CASSPPGTLYEQYF.

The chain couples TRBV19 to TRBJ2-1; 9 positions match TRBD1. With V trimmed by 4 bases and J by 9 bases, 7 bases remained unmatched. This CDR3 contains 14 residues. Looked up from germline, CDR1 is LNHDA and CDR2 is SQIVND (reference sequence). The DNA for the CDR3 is TGTGCCAGTAGTAGGGACAGGGCTATGGGTGAGCAGTTCTTC. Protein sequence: CASSRDRAMGEQFF. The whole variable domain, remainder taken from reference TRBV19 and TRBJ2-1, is DGGITQSPKYLFRKEGQNVTLSCEQNLNHDAMYWYRQDPGQGLRLIYYSQIVNDFQKGDIAEGYSVSREKKESFPLTVTSAQKNPTAFYLCASSRDRAMGEQFFGPGTRLTVL.

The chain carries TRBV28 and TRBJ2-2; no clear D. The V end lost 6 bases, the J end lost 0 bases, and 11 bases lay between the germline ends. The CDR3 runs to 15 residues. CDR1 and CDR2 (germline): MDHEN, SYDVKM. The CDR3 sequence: CASRREPTNTGELFF. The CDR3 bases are TGTGCCAGCAGAAGAGAACCGACGAACACCGGGGAGCTGTTTTTT. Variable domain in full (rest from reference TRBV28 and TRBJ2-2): DVKVTQSSRYLVKRTGEKVFLECVQDMDHENMFWYRQDPGLGLRLIYFSYDVKMKEKGDIPEGYSVSREKKERFSLILESASTNQTSMYLCASRREPTNTGELFFGEGSRLTVL.

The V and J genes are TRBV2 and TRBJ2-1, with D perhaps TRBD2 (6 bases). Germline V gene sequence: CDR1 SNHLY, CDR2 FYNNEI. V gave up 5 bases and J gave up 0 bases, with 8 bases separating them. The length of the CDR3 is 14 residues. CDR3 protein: CASSNSGSYNEQFF. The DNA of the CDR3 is TGTGCCAGCAGTAATAGCGGCTCCTACAATGAGCAGTTCTTC.

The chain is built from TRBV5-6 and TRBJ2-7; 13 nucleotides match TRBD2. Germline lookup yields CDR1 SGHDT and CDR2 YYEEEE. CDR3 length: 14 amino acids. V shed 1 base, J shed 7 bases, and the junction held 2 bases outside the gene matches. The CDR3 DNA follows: TGTGCCAGCAGCTTGAGGGGACTAGCGGGAGAGCAGTACTTC. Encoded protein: CASSLRGLAGEQYF.

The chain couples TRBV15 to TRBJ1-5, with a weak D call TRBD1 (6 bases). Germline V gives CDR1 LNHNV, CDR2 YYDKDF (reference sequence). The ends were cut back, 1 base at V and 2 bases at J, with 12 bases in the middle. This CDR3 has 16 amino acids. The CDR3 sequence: CATSRVRGMGNQPQHF. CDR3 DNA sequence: TGTGCCACCAGCAGAGTGAGGGGGATGGGCAATCAGCCCCAGCATTTT.

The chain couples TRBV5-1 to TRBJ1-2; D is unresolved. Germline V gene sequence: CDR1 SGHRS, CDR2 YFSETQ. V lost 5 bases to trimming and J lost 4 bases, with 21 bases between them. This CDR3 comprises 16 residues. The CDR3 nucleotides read TGCGCCAGCAGACGGTCACAGCCCGGAAATTCCTATGGCTACACCTTC. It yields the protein CASRRSQPGNSYGYTF.

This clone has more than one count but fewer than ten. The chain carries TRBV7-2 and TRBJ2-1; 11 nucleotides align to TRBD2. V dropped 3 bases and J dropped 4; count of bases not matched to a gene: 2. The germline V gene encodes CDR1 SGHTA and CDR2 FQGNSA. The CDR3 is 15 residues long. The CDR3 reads CASSLTSGDYNEQFF. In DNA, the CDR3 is TGTGCCAGCAGCTTGACTAGCGGGGATTACAATGAGCAGTTCTTC.

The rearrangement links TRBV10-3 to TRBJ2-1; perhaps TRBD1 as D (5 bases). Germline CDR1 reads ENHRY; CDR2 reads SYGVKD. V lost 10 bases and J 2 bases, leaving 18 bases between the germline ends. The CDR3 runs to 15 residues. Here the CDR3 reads CATHQWQGTYNEQFF. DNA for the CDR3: TGTGCCACTCATCAGTGGCAGGGCACCTACAATGAGCAGTTCTTC.

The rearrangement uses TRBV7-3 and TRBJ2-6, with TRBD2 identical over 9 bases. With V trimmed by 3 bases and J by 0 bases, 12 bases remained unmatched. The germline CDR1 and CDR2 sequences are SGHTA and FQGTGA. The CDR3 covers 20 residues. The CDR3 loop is CASSFLGGRASGSGANVLTF. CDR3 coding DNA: TGTGCCAGCAGCTTCCTCGGCGGGAGGGCCTCCGGCTCTGGGGCCAACGTCCTGACTTTC.

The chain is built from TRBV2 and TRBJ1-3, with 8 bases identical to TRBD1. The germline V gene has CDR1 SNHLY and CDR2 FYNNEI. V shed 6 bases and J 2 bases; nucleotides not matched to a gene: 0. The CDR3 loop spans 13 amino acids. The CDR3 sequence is CASSRGPGNTIYF. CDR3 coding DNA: TGTGCCAGCAGCAGGGGGCCTGGAAACACCATATATTTT.

The CDR3 sequence: CASSGIPTYNEQFF. The CDR3, as DNA: TGTGCCAGCAGCGGCATCCCGACTTACAATGAGCAGTTCTTC. The genes are TRBV19 and TRBJ2-1, with a possible D match to TRBD2 (5 bases). Germline CDR1 reads LNHDA; CDR2 reads SQIVND (reference sequence). The CDR3 length is 14 residues. The V end was cut by 9 bases, the J end by 4 bases, with 16 bases between.

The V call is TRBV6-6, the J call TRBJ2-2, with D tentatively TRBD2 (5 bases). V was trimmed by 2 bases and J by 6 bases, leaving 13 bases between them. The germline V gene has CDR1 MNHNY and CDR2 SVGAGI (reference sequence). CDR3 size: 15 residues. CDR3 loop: CASSYQRRISGELFF. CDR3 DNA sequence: TGTGCCAGCAGTTACCAGCGGCGAATTTCCGGGGAGCTGTTTTTT.

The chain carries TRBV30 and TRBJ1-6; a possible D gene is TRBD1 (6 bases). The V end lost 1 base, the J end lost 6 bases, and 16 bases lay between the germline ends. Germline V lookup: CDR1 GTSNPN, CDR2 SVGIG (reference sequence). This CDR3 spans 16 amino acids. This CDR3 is CAWSAFRDRLNSPLHF. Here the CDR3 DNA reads TGTGCCTGGAGTGCCTTCCGCGACAGGCTTAATTCACCCCTCCACTTT.

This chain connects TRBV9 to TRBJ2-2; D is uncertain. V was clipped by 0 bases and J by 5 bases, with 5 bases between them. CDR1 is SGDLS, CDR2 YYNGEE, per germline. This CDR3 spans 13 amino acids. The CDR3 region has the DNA TGTGCCAGCAGCGTAGCTGTTACCGGGGAGCTGTTTTTT. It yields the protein CASSVAVTGELFF.

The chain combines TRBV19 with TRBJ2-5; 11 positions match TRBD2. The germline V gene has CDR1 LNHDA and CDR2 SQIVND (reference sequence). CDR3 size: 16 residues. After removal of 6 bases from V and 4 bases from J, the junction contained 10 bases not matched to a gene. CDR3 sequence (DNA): TGTGCCAGTAGCCTCCTAGCGGGAGGAGTAGGAGAGACCCAGTACTTC. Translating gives CASSLLAGGVGETQYF.

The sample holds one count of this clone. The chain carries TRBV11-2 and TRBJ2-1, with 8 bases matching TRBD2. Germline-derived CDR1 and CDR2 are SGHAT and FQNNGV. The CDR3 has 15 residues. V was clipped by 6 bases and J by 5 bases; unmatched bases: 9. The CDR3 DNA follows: TGTGCCAGCAGTCCCACTAGCGGATTTAACAATGAGCAGTTCTTC. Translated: CASSPTSGFNNEQFF.

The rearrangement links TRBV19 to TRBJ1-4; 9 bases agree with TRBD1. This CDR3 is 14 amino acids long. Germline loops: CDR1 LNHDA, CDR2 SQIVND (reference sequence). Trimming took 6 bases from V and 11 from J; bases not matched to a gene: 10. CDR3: CASRDPGQGEKLFF. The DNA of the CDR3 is TGTGCCAGTAGAGATCCGGGACAGGGAGAGAAACTGTTTTTT.

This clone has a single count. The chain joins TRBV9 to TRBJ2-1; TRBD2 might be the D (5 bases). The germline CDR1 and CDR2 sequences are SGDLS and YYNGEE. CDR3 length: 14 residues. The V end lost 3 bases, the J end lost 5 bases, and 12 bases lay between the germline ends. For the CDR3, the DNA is TGTGCCAGCAGCGGCACTAGTACCAACAATGAGCAGTTCTTC. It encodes CASSGTSTNNEQFF.

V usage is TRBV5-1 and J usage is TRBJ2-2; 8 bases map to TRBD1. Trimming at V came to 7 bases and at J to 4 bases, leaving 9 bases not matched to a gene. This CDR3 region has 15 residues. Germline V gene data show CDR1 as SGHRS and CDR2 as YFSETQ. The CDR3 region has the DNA TGCGCCAGCTTGGACCAGGGGGCCGGCACCGGGGAGCTGTTTTTT. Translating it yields CASLDQGAGTGELFF.